The clone carrying this T cell receptor beta chain was observed once. Its antigen is currently unknown. A single base is all that separates this from a far larger clone, so a read error is likely. Looked up from germline, CDR1 is LGHDT and CDR2 is YNNKEL (reference sequence). CDR3 length equals 15 residues. To make TCR beta libraries, researchers used iRepertoire HTBI primers and Arm-PCR of CDR3 regions. TCRdb processed the multiplex PCR reads anew with MiXCR; each CDR3 protein has one entry. Seen here are roughly 440,000 distinct CDR3 sequences, about 16% observed once, and the top ten hold about a quarter. Time point: newly diagnosed GD, antithyroid drugs for less than 3 months. The TCR library was made from RNA extracted from PBMCs. This sample was included in a study of regulatory T cells in long-lasting Graves disease. Regarding the study as a whole: TCR diversity in persistent Graves' patients was below that of newly diagnosed ones.

These data were also filed under a second study, of T cells in Graves' hyperthyroidism and ophthalmopathy.

This chain connects TRBV3-1 to TRBJ2-5; 9 positions agree with TRBD2. The J call may be incorrect, as the DNA end agrees better with TRBJ2-1. The receptor was isolated from a woman aged 18-30 years with Graves disease. The sample consisted of peripheral blood mononuclear cells (PBMCs), taken at new diagnosis, from a patient treated with antithyroid drugs. CDR3 sequence (DNA): TGTGCCAGCAGCCCGGTTAGCGGGAGTATCTACGAGCAGTTCTTC. This encodes CASSPVSGSIYEQFF.